Sequencing of this T cell receptor (beta chain) was carried out in a study of shared clonotypes between healthy human individuals. Notes on the study in general: Specimens sampled were limited to blood, with tissue repertoires likely differing.

Data came from immunoSEQ multiplex PCR; TCRdb stores just in-frame clones and leaves some out. The repertoire includes 550,000 to 850,000 clones, less than 85% of them detected once, and more than 1.5% sits in the top ten. All donors qualified as healthy HIV-negative adults and had experienced no recent acute infections or vaccinations. Caucasian adults living in Nashville, Tennessee, provided all samples. The CDR3 has 14 residues. Germline lookup yields CDR1 SQVTM and CDR2 ANQGSEA. Trimming removed 7 bases at V and 2 bases at J, with 16 bases between. In this sample, this clone turned up many times. The target antigen is unknown. Other DNA variants within this sample encode the same CDR3.

What was sequenced was memory CD4+ T cells sorted from blood. Subset denoted: CD45RA-negative fraction. The gene calls are TRBV29-1 and TRBJ2-3; maybe TRBD2 (6 bases). The receptor's source is a woman between 25 and 40 years old in good health. CDR3 in DNA: TGCAGCGCCCGAGAGGGACTCTCCACAGATACGCAGTATTTT. It codes for CSAREGLSTDTQYF.